These 10 T cell receptor beta chains originate from one sample sequenced in a study of CD8 T cells in Susac syndrome. Random-hexamer reverse transcription was applied to about 0.45 to 1 ug RNA. From the immunoSEQ multiplex PCR reads, TCRdb called clonotypes with MiXCR, one entry per CDR3 protein. This table has tens of thousands of distinct CDR3 sequences, 95% to 97% appearing once. Sequencing input: CD8+ T cells from PBMCs. These receptors all come from a human donor with Susac syndrome.

The V and J genes are TRBV4-1 and TRBJ2-1, with unresolved D. The ends were cut back, 5 bases at V and 15 bases at J, with 14 bases in the middle. Germline CDR1 reads MGHRA; CDR2 reads YSYEKL. The CDR3 length is 11 residues. The CDR3 region is CASSEGPVWFF. Here the CDR3 DNA reads TGCGCCAGCAGCGAAGGGCCCGTCTGGTTCTTC.

This chain connects TRBV5-1 to TRBJ2-1; perhaps TRBD1 as D (7 bases). This CDR3 region has 15 residues. Trimming shortened V by 5 bases and J by 4 bases, and 16 bases separated the two germline ends. Germline CDR1 reads SGHRS; CDR2 reads YFSETQ. This chain's CDR3 is CASREGQIIYNEQFF. Written as DNA, the CDR3 is TGCGCCAGCAGGGAGGGACAGATTATTTACAATGAGCAGTTCTTC.

The V gene is TRBV11-2, the J gene TRBJ2-5; maybe TRBD2 (6 bases). V dropped 3 bases and J dropped 3 bases, with 20 bases sitting between them. The germline V gene has CDR1 SGHAT and CDR2 FQNNGV. This CDR3 contains 17 residues. In nucleotides, the CDR3 is TGTGCCAGCAGCTTCGCGGGGATAAACGGAGGAGAAGAGACCCAGTACTTC. This sequence encodes CASSFAGINGGEETQYF.

The chain is built from TRBV7-6 and TRBJ1-4, with TRBD1 matching 7 bases. Germline V gene lookup returns CDR1 SGHVS and CDR2 FNYEAQ. The junction had 3 bases not matched to a gene; V was cut back by 2 bases and J by 6 bases. The CDR3 has 14 amino acids. The CDR3 loop is CASSLRTGDEKLFF. The CDR3 DNA reads TGTGCCAGCAGCTTACGGACAGGAGATGAAAAACTGTTTTTT.

The V call is TRBV6-2 or TRBV6-3, the J call TRBJ2-5, with D possibly matching TRBD2 (5 bases). This CDR3 contains 16 residues. Trimming left V 5 bases short and J 0 bases short, with 16 bases between. Per germline, CDR1 MNHEY and CDR2 SVGEGT. The CDR3 reads CASSHHFRGYQETQYF. For the CDR3, the DNA is TGTGCCAGCAGTCACCACTTTCGAGGGTACCAAGAGACCCAGTACTTC.

The chain uses TRBV20-1 and TRBJ1-6; D is possibly TRBD1 (5 bases). Per germline, CDR1 DFQATT and CDR2 SNEGSKA (reference sequence). The CDR3 is made up of 16 amino acids. Trimming cost V 3 bases and J 0 bases, with 12 bases left between them. The DNA for the CDR3 is TGCAGTGCTAGGGGACTCGGAAGCTCCTATAATTCACCCCTCCACTTT. This encodes CSARGLGSSYNSPLHF.

The chain has TRBV6-5 and TRBJ1-2; maybe TRBD1 (6 bases). The ends were cut back, 4 bases at V and 0 bases at J, with 18 bases in the middle. This CDR3 spans 17 amino acids. The germline CDR1 and CDR2 sequences are MNHEY and SVGAGI. In nucleotides, the CDR3 is TGTGCCAGCAGTTCCCACCACCCGCCAGGGGCTAACTATGGCTACACCTTC. This sequence encodes CASSSHHPPGANYGYTF.

The genes are TRBV9 and TRBJ2-3; 8 positions agree with TRBD2. CDR1 SGDLS and CDR2 YYNGEE come from the germline V gene. J was trimmed by 4 bases and V by 4 bases; bases with no gene match: 11. The CDR3 consists of 16 residues. The CDR3 DNA reads TGTGCCAGCAGCCCGAATTGGCGGGGGGTCCCAGATACGCAGTATTTT. As protein: CASSPNWRGVPDTQYF.

The rearrangement links TRBV3-1 to TRBJ1-2; unclear D gene. Trimming removed 4 bases from V and 1 base from J, with 10 bases in between. The germline V gene has CDR1 LGHDT and CDR2 YNNKEL (reference sequence). The CDR3 is made up of 14 amino acids. This chain's CDR3 is CASSLLTDNYGYTF. CDR3 in DNA: TGTGCCAGCAGCCTGCTGACGGATAACTATGGCTACACCTTC.

This chain joins TRBV27 and TRBJ1-3; D is ambiguous. Trimming cost V 3 bases and J 3 bases, with 6 bases left between them. The germline V gene has CDR1 MNHEY and CDR2 SMNVEV (reference sequence). The CDR3 is 13 residues long. CDR3 sequence (DNA): TGTGCCAGCAGTTTGTACAATGGAAACACCATATATTTT. Protein sequence: CASSLYNGNTIYF.